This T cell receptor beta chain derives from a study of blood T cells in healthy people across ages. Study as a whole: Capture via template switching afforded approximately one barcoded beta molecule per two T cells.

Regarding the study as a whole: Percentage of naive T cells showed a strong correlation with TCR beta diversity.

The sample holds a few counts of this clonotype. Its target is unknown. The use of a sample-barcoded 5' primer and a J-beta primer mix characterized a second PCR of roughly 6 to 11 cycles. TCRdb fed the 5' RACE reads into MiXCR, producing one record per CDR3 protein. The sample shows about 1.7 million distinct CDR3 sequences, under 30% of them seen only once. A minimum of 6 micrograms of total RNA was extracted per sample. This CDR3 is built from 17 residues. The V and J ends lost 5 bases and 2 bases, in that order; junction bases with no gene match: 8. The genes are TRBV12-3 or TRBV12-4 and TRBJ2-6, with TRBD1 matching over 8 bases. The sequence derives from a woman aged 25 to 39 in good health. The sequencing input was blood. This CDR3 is CASSPGQGIAGANVLTF. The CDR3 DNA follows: TGTGCCAGCAGTCCCGGACAGGGTATTGCTGGGGCCAACGTCCTGACTTTC.